This TCR beta chain came from a study of T cell repertoires in cytomegalovirus infection. Study background: In the study, CMV epitopes included recently identified HLA-C-restricted and well-studied HLA-B-restricted ones. Indicated by public TCR beta signatures were CMV infection and matching HLA type.

TCRdb reanalysed the reads using MiXCR and keeps one entry per CDR3 protein. Of about 900,000 distinct CDR3 sequences in the sample, about a third were seen once. The CDR3 consists of 14 residues. Trimming removed 3 bases at V and 2 bases at J, with 9 bases between. Germline V gene lookup returns CDR1 LGHNA and CDR2 YSLEER. As regards this clonotype: As yet, its antigen is unknown.

Study conclusions and caveats: CMV carriers with the relevant HLA were identified by cumulative public TCR beta family frequency.

The sequenced sample was cultured CD8+ T cells from PBMCs, obtained from culture after CMV antigen stimulation. This TCR derives from a human donor in good health (CMV status not recorded). Some clones in this sample may be carry-over from other donors' samples. The rearrangement links TRBV4-3 to TRBJ2-3; D not certain. CDR3 nucleotide sequence: TGCGCCAGCAGCCAGCTCTCCGTCACAGATACGCAGTATTTT. Its translation: CASSQLSVTDTQYF.